This section outlines one T cell receptor (beta chain) sequence together with its context. Its antigen is unidentified. Different DNA sequences within this sample yield the same CDR3. Clones were sequenced by immunoSEQ multiplex PCR, and TCRdb holds only the in-frame ones, with some missing. In the table there are around 120,000 clones, roughly 88% of which are singletons. This entry comes from a study of cytomegalovirus exposure and HLA in healthy donors. Study-level results: Later, an analysis found that TCR clusters from the first cohort tended to co-occur in the 90 to 150 validation repertoires. In vitro experiments confirmed that a few CMV-associated chains were specific for CMV antigens. Many donors carried some public TCRs, although rarity characterized most TCR sequences. The study labeled more than 150 TCR beta chains cytomegalovirus-associated.

The ends were cut back, 6 bases at V and 0 bases at J, with 8 bases in the middle. Germline assignment: CDR1 MDHEN and CDR2 SYDVKM. The CDR3 contains 13 residues. Material for sequencing was PBMCs. The clonotype originates from a man aged 18 to 29 in good health and CMV-seronegative. This chain links TRBV28 with TRBJ1-2; D unclear. DNA of the CDR3: TGTGCCAGCAGGGGCGGGTCTAACTATGGCTACACCTTC. Protein: CASRGGSNYGYTF.